This T cell receptor (beta chain) is from a study of blood T cell repertoires in COVID-19. On the study more broadly: From the United States, Italy and Spain came samples of acute and convalescent COVID-19. T cells, B-cell-depleted T cells, or PBMCs supplied cDNA or gDNA.

The CDR3 loop spans 14 amino acids. Germline V CDR1 and CDR2: LGHDT, YNNKEL (reference sequence). The V gene lost 4 bases and the J gene lost 6 bases, with 13 bases spanning the gap. How the authors handled the data: Estimation of nucleated cell counts was performed using reference gene primer amplification. Using immunoSEQ multiplex PCR, the repertoire was profiled, and TCRdb retains in-frame clones only, with some absent. The D gene and trimming were derived from the DNA, and the V and J assignments and clone size from that table. The top ten hold 3.5% of the sample, which has about 99,000 clones, roughly 90% seen once.

Sequencing was done on a sample of peripheral blood. The sequence was collected from an older woman with acute or convalescent COVID-19. The chain uses TRBV3-1 (or the pseudogene TRBV3-2) and TRBJ2-1; a weak D match, TRBD1 (7 bases). CDR3 bases: TGTGCCAGCAGCCCCAGGGGGGTGAGCAATGAGCAGTTCTTC. It translates to CASSPRGVSNEQFF.